The T cell receptor beta chain described here comes from a study of blood T cell repertoires in COVID-19. About the research overall: Both acute and convalescent COVID-19 samples were obtained from the United States, Italy and Spain. From T cells, B-cell-depleted T cells, or PBMCs came the material, which was cDNA or gDNA.

Methods used by the authors: Reference gene primers were amplified, and this amplification served to estimate nucleated cell counts. Sequenced by immunoSEQ multiplex PCR; TCRdb stores in-frame clones only, minus some. From that table come the V and J calls and clone size; the DNA was used to work out D and trimming. The sample lists roughly 150,000 clones; roughly 90% were seen once. Per germline, CDR1 SGHNT and CDR2 YENEEA. V shed 5 bases and J shed 5 bases, with 13 bases lying between them. The length of the CDR3 is 13 residues. The chain carries TRBV11-3 and TRBJ2-7; TRBD2 is a possible D gene (5 bases). The receptor was derived from a man aged 55 to 70 with active or convalescent COVID-19. What was sequenced was peripheral blood. The CDR3: CASSRTGIHEQYF. DNA for the CDR3: TGTGCCAGCAGCCGCACGGGGATTCACGAGCAGTACTTC.